This T cell receptor beta chain is drawn from a study of T-cell memory formation after mild COVID-19. Researchers used 5'RACE with constant-segment primers to make TCR alpha and TCR beta cDNA libraries that carry sample barcodes and UMIs. TCRdb reanalysed the 5' RACE reads using MiXCR and keeps one entry per CDR3 protein. The sample lists hundreds of thousands of distinct CDR3 sequences, roughly 13% occurring once. Overall study results and limits: Later expanders leaned CD4+, whereas day 15 to 85 contracting clones were balanced CD4/CD8. The appearance of some responding clones in pre-infection memory suggested that cross-reactive memory joined. Contracting CD8+ clones were enriched in EMRA, CD4+ mainly in CM and EM.

Comment on this clonotype: The antigen is not known.

The receptor was derived from a man aged 18 to 29 who had mild COVID-19 (a few samples of this study predate the infection). Cell type and time point are not known. The sequenced material came from PBMCs or a T cell subset sorted from them (not recorded which).

The CDR3 is CASSPDPWGTEAFF. The CDR3, as DNA: TGTGCCAGCAGTCCCGACCCCTGGGGGACTGAAGCTTTCTTT. The gene calls are TRBV6-5 and TRBJ1-1; D is perhaps TRBD1 (5 bases). V was trimmed by 5 bases and J by 5 bases, leaving 15 bases between them. CDR1 and CDR2 (germline): MNHEY, SVGAGI. The CDR3 contains 14 residues.